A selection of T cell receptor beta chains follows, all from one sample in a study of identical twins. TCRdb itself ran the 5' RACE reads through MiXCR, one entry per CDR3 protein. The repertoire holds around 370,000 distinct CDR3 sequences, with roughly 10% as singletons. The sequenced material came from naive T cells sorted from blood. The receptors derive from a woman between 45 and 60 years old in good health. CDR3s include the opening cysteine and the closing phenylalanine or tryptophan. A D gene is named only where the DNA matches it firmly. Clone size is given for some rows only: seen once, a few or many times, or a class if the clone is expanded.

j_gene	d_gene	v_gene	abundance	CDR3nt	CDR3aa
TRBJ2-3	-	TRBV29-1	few	TGCAGGACAGATACGCAGTATTTT	CRTDTQYF
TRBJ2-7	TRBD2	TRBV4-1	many	TGCGCCAGCAGCCATGCTACTAGCGGAGAGCAGTACTTC	CASSHATSGEQYF
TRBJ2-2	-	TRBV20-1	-	TGCAGTGCTAGAGAACCGACAGGCGGGATTCTTGGGGAGCTGTTTTTT	CSAREPTGGILGELFF
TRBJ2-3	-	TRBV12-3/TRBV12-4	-	TGTGCCAGCACCGAGGGCAGGAGCACAGATACGCAGTATTTT	CASTEGRSTDTQYF
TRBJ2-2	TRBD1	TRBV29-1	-	TGCAGCGCCCTAGGGTCAGGACAGGGGCGCACCGGGGAGCTGTTTTTT	CSALGSGQGRTGELFF
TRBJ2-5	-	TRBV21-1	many	TGTGCCGGGAGGACACGGGGCGAGACCCAGTACTTC	CAGRTRGETQYF
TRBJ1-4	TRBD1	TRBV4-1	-	TGCGCCAGCAGCCATCGGGACAGGCTCGAAAAACTGTTTTTT	CASSHRDRLEKLFF
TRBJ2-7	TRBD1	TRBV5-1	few	TGCGCCAGCAGCGTACTACGGGACAGCTCCTACGAGCAGTACTTC	CASSVLRDSSYEQYF
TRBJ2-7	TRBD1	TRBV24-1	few	TGTGCCACCAGTGACCCTGGGACAGCTCCCTACGAGCAGTACTTC	CATSDPGTAPYEQYF
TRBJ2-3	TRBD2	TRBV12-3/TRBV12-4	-	TGTGCCAGCAGTGGTGGACTAGCGGATAGCACAGATACGCAGTATTTT	CASSGGLADSTDTQYF
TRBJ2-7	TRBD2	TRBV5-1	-	TGCGCCAGCAGCACGGGACTAGGCATTTACGAGCAGTACTTC	CASSTGLGIYEQYF
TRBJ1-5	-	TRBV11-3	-	TGTGCCAGCAGCGCCACACTGGGGGGCTACACAGACGATCAGCCCCAGCATTTT	CASSATLGGYTDDQPQHF
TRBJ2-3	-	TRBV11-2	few	TGTGCCAGCAGCAAGATTTCAGGGGGGGGCGTAGATACGCAGTATTTT	CASSKISGGGVDTQYF
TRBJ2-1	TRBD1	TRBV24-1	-	TGTGCCACCAGAGACCCACGACAGGGGGGGAGTGAGCAGTTCTTC	CATRDPRQGGSEQFF
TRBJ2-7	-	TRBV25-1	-	TGTGCCAGCAGTTCATGGGAGGCTAACGAGCAGTACTTC	CASSSWEANEQYF
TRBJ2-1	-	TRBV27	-	TGTGCCAGCAGTTTCCTACAAACACAAGGAGGTGAGCAGTTCTTC	CASSFLQTQGGEQFF
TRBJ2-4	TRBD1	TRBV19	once	TGTGCCAGTTCCCCGACAGGGGCGCAAAACATTCAGTACTTC	CASSPTGAQNIQYF
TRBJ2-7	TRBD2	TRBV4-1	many	TGCGCCAGCAGCCAAGTTTTAGTGGCTAGCGGCTCCTACGAGCAGTACTTC	CASSQVLVASGSYEQYF
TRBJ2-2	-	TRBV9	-	TGTGCCAGCAGCGTATTTGCCACCGGGGAGCTGTTTTTT	CASSVFATGELFF
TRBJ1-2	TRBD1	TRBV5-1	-	TGCGCCAGCAGCTTGGAAGGGACAGGGTGGGGCTACACCTTC	CASSLEGTGWGYTF
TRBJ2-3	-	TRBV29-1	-	TGCAGCGTTGGGAATTTGCTCACAGATACGCAGTATTTT	CSVGNLLTDTQYF
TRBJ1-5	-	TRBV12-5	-	TGTGCTAGTGGCCCACCGGCGGGCCAGCCCCAGCATTTT	CASGPPAGQPQHF
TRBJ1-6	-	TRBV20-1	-	TGCAGTGCTAGAGCGGACGCTAGAGGCAATTCACCCCTCCACTTT	CSARADARGNSPLHF
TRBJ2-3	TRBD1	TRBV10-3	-	TGTGCCACCCGGGACAGTAGCACAGATACGCAGTATTTT	CATRDSSTDTQYF
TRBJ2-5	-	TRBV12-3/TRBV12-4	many	TGTGCCAGCAGCCCACAGATAAAAGAGACCCAGTACTTC	CASSPQIKETQYF
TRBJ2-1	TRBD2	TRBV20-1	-	TGCAGTGCTTTAAGCGGGAGGGGGCTCAATGAGCAGTTCTTC	CSALSGRGLNEQFF
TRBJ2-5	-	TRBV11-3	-	TGTGCCAGCAGCTTAGGGGGCCGGGGAGGAGAGACCCAGTACTTC	CASSLGGRGGETQYF
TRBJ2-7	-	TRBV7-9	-	TGTGCCAGCAGCCACATGGGGGGCGAGCAGTACTTC	CASSHMGGEQYF
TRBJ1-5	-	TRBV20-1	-	TGCAGTGCGTCACGGCAGGGACCTAGCAATCAGCCCCAGCATTTT	CSASRQGPSNQPQHF
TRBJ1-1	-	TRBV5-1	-	TGCGCCAGCAGCCCCGGAGTCAGGGTGAACACTGAAGCTTTCTTT	CASSPGVRVNTEAFF
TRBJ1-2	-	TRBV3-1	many	TGTGCGGCCGGGGGTCTCTATGGCTACACCTTC	CAAGGLYGYTF
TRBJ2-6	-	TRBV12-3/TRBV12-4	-	TGTGCCAGCAGTTTGGGGCGAGCGTTAGGGAGCCGATCTGGGGCCAACGTCCTGACTTTC	CASSLGRALGSRSGANVLTF
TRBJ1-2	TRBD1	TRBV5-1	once	TGCGCCAGCAGCGCGGAGACAGGGGGCACCAATGGCGACACCTTC	CASSAETGGTNGDTF
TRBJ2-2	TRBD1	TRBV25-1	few	TGTGCCAGCAGTGAATCCCGGACAGGGGAGTTTACCGGGGAGCTGTTTTTT	CASSESRTGEFTGELFF
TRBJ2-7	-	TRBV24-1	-	TGTGCCACCACCCATGAGCAGTACTTC	CATTHEQYF
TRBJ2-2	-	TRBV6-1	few	TGTGCCAGCAGTTCACAGGGACTCACCGGGGAGCTGTTTTTT	CASSSQGLTGELFF
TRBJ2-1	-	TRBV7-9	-	TGTGCCAGCAGCTTCGGGGTGGGTAGCGGAGAAGGGCAGTTCTTC	CASSFGVGSGEGQFF
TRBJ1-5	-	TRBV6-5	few	TGTGCCAGCAGCTCTGGTTTAGGGGGGGTTTTTCAGCCCCAGCATTTT	CASSSGLGGVFQPQHF
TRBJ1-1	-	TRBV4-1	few	TGCGCCAGCAGCCTCTTGGGACCACCCTTCTTT	CASSLLGPPFF
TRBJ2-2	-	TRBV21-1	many	TGTGCCAGCAGCAACAATCGGGGGCCCGGGGAGCTGTTTTTT	CASSNNRGPGELFF
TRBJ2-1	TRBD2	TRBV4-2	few	TGTGCCAGCAGCCAAGATGGGGGGGATGAGCAGTTCTTC	CASSQDGGDEQFF
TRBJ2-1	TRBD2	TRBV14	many	TGTGCCAGCAGCCCCTCCCAGCGGGAGGGATACAATGAGCAGTTCTTC	CASSPSQREGYNEQFF
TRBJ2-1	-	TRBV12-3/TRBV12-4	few	TGTGCCAGCACTTACCTTAATAAGCAGTTCTTC	CASTYLNKQFF
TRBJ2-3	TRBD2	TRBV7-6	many	TGTGCCAGCAGCCCAGGACTAGCGGGATATTCCTCGGTCGCAGATACGCAGTATTTT	CASSPGLAGYSSVADTQYF
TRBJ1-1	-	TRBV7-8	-	TGTGCCAGCAGCTTAGCTCGGGCCATAGGAGCTGAAGCTTTCTTT	CASSLARAIGAEAFF
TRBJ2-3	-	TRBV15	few	TGTGCCACCAGCAGAGATCCCGGGGCGCGGAGCACAGATACGCAGTATTTT	CATSRDPGARSTDTQYF
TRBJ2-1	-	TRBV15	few	TGTGCCACCAGCAGTCCGGTTACTCTCTACAATGAGCAGTTCTTC	CATSSPVTLYNEQFF
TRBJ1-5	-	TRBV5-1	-	TGCGCCAGCAGCTTGTCAGGCAAAGCTGGTCAGCCCCAGCATTTT	CASSLSGKAGQPQHF
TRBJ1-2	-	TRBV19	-	TGTGCCAGTCGACCCCGAGGCCTATATGGCTACACCTTC	CASRPRGLYGYTF